Each of the 23 T cell receptor beta chains below was sequenced from the same sample in a study of Ad26.COV2.S vaccination and SARS-CoV-2 variants. Assay used: immunoSEQ multiplex PCR; TCRdb lists only in-frame clones, some missing. The profile covers about 97,000 clones, with around 80% appearing a single time and roughly 17% taken by the ten largest. The material sequenced was peripheral blood, taken after recovery from COVID-19. These receptors originate from a human donor who had recovered from COVID-19.

The chain combines TRBV30 with TRBJ2-6; D is ambiguous. The CDR3 has 15 residues. Germline V lookup: CDR1 GTSNPN, CDR2 SVGIG (reference sequence). V was cut by 0 bases and J by 4 bases, with 10 bases left in between. The CDR3 here is CAWSVPGVGANVLTF. CDR3 bases: TGTGCCTGGAGTGTACCTGGGGTCGGGGCCAACGTCCTGACTTTC.

The sample holds one count of this clone. Other nucleotide sequences from this sample produce the same CDR3. The chain uses TRBV9 and TRBJ2-1; tentative D call: TRBD2 (6 bases). V was clipped by 0 bases and J by 9 bases, with 10 bases between them. Germline V gene data show CDR1 as SGDLS and CDR2 as YYNGEE. This CDR3 has 13 residues. The CDR3 reads CASSVDGGREQFF. The DNA of the CDR3 is TGTGCCAGCAGCGTAGACGGGGGACGTGAGCAGTTCTTC.

This chain links TRBV5-1 with TRBJ2-5; D is perhaps TRBD2 (5 bases). Trimming stripped 1 base from V and 4 bases from J, with 11 bases between. The CDR3 sequence is 14 residues long. Germline CDR1 and CDR2: SGHRS and YFSETQ. CDR3 in DNA: TGCGCCAGCAGCTTGACACTAGGTCTAGAGACCCAGTACTTC. Translated: CASSLTLGLETQYF.

This clone was counted ten times or more. The gene calls are TRBV7-9 and TRBJ2-3; TRBD1 aligns across 10 bases. The CDR3 consists of 16 residues. J gave up 5 bases and V 3 bases, and 8 bases lay outside the gene matches. Germline V gives CDR1 SEHNR, CDR2 FQNEAQ (reference sequence). The CDR3 spells CASSFDRGHLLDTQYF. The CDR3 nucleotides read TGTGCCAGCAGCTTCGACAGGGGGCATCTTTTAGATACGCAGTATTTT.

The CDR3 nucleotides are TGTGCCAGCAGCCAGACGAGGGAAAGCTATGGCTACACCTTC. Amino acids: CASSQTRESYGYTF. The chain couples TRBV4-2 to TRBJ1-2, with unresolved D. The CDR3 has 14 amino acids. CDR1 is LGHNA and CDR2 is YNFKEQ in the germline V gene. V lost 3 bases, J lost 4 bases, and 12 bases lay in between.

This chain joins TRBV5-1 and TRBJ2-7, with 11 bases aligning to TRBD1. With V trimmed by 4 bases and J by 4 bases, 10 bases remained unmatched. There are 16 residues in the CDR3. Germline CDR1 is SGHRS and CDR2 is YFSETQ. CDR3: CASSLGQGAVTYEQYF. The DNA for the CDR3 is TGCGCCAGCAGCCTAGGACAGGGGGCTGTAACGTACGAGCAGTACTTC.

V usage is TRBV29-1 and J usage is TRBJ2-5; TRBD1 might be the D (6 bases). This CDR3 region has 12 residues. CDR1 is SQVTM, CDR2 ANQGSEA, per germline. Trimming removed 5 bases from V and 2 bases from J, with 9 bases in between. The CDR3 is CSVTGSQETQYF. CDR3 nucleotide sequence: TGCAGCGTTACAGGGAGTCAAGAGACCCAGTACTTC.

The chain combines TRBV4-1 with TRBJ2-5; the D is unclear. Germline V CDR1 and CDR2: MGHRA, YSYEKL. The V end lost 5 bases, the J end lost 4 bases, and 11 bases lay between the germline ends. This CDR3 spans 13 amino acids. CDR3 amino acids: CASSSASRETQYF. CDR3 nucleotides: TGCGCCAGCAGCTCTGCGAGCAGAGAGACCCAGTACTTC.

This clone came up a few times. This chain uses TRBV6-1 with TRBJ1-6; no clear D gene. The CDR3 runs 15 residues. The V end lost 3 bases, the J end lost 10 bases, and 16 bases lay between the germline ends. Germline lookup yields CDR1 MNHNS and CDR2 SASEGT. Here the CDR3 DNA reads TGTGCCAGCAGTGATAGTTCGGGGTGGGAATCACCCCTCCACTTT. The encoded protein is CASSDSSGWESPLHF.

This chain uses TRBV5-1 with TRBJ2-3; 7 nucleotides align to TRBD2. The ends lost 6 bases at V and 4 bases at J; junction bases unmatched: 11. The CDR3 loop spans 15 amino acids. Germline CDR1 reads SGHRS; CDR2 reads YFSETQ. CDR3 sequence (DNA): TGCGCCAGCAAGGACGGGGCGGGGGTGGCAGATACGCAGTATTTT. This sequence encodes CASKDGAGVADTQYF.

V is TRBV23-1 and J is TRBJ1-1; no firm D call. TRBV23-1 is known as an ORF, though its function is uncertain. V gave up 2 bases and J gave up 3 bases, with 10 bases separating them. The length of the CDR3 is 14 residues. Here the CDR3 reads CASSQINGDTEAFF. As DNA, the CDR3 is TGCGCCAGCAGTCAAATAAATGGGGACACTGAAGCTTTCTTT.

This clone was seen once. The chain links TRBV7-9 to TRBJ1-4; D unclear. The CDR3 contains 14 residues. V lost 0 bases, J lost 7 bases, and 9 bases lay in between. Germline CDR1 reads SEHNR; CDR2 reads FQNEAQ (reference sequence). CDR3 region: CASSLAGFSEKLFF. The CDR3 DNA reads as TGTGCCAGCAGCTTAGCTGGGTTTAGTGAAAAACTGTTTTTT.

This chain links TRBV9 with TRBJ2-7, with 9 bases aligning to TRBD1. Trimming removed 7 bases from V and 2 bases from J; junction bases left unmatched: 1. The germline V gene has CDR1 SGDLS and CDR2 YYNGEE. The CDR3 spans 12 residues. CDR3 sequence: CASGTGTYEQYF. The CDR3 nucleotides read TGTGCCAGCGGGACAGGGACCTACGAGCAGTACTTC. The full variable domain, its missing parts supplied by reference TRBV9 and TRBJ2-7, is DSGVTQTPKHLITATGQRVTLRCSPRSGDLSVYWYQQSLDQGLQFLIQYYNGEERAKGNILERFSAQQFPDLHSELNLSSLELGDSALYFCASGTGTYEQYFGPGTRLTVT.

The chain links TRBV19 to TRBJ1-5; the D is unclear. Trimming pared 3 bases from V and 0 bases from J, leaving 9 bases between. The CDR3 covers 15 residues. The V gene's germline CDR1 is LNHDA and CDR2 SQIVND (reference sequence). The DNA of the CDR3 is TGTGCCAGTAGTATTGCGGCTTATAGCAATCAGCCCCAGCATTTT. Protein product: CASSIAAYSNQPQHF.

V is TRBV10-2 and J is TRBJ2-5, with 10 bases fitting TRBD2. This CDR3 contains 15 residues. CDR1 and CDR2 (germline): WSHSY, SAAADI. V was clipped by 6 bases and J by 3 bases; unmatched bases: 7. The CDR3 sequence is CASRIAGGREETQYF. The CDR3 DNA sequence: TGCGCCAGCAGGATAGCGGGGGGAAGGGAAGAGACCCAGTACTTC.

This chain joins TRBV28 and TRBJ2-1; D gene uncertain. This CDR3 is 13 amino acids long. From germline, CDR1 is MDHEN and CDR2 SYDVKM. Trimming took 4 bases from V and 5 from J, leaving 9 bases between them. The CDR3 DNA sequence: TGTGCCAGCAGTTCCCAGGCTGACAATGAGCAGTTCTTC. It yields the protein CASSSQADNEQFF.

This chain links TRBV19 with TRBJ1-6; weak D call: TRBD1 (6 bases). This CDR3 is built from 15 residues. The germline V gene encodes CDR1 LNHDA and CDR2 SQIVND (reference sequence). Trimming left V 4 bases short and J 8 bases short, with 15 bases between. The CDR3 DNA follows: TGTGCCAGTAGTAACGGCCGGGGGGCTGATTCACCCCTCCACTTT. This translates into CASSNGRGADSPLHF.

The chain combines TRBV27 with TRBJ1-2, with D unclear. The germline V gene has CDR1 MNHEY and CDR2 SMNVEV (reference sequence). V dropped 4 bases and J dropped 4 bases, with 19 bases sitting between them. This CDR3 region has 16 residues. CDR3 protein: CASSSTPRIGLYGYTF. In DNA, the CDR3 is TGTGCCAGCAGTTCGACACCTCGAATAGGGCTCTATGGCTACACCTTC.

The chain joins TRBV2 to TRBJ1-5; no reliable D call. The V and J ends lost 1 base and 6 bases respectively, with 16 bases between them. Germline-derived CDR1 and CDR2 are SNHLY and FYNNEI. The CDR3 runs 16 residues. The DNA for the CDR3 is TGTGCCAGCAGTGAAGACGTCGGAGGGTGGAGTCAGCCCCAGCATTTT. Protein sequence: CASSEDVGGWSQPQHF.

V usage is TRBV27 and J usage is TRBJ2-7; 7 nucleotides align to TRBD2. Germline V gene data show CDR1 as MNHEY and CDR2 as SMNVEV (reference sequence). V shed 5 bases, J shed 2 bases, and the junction held 9 bases outside the gene matches. The CDR3 contains 15 residues. Here the CDR3 DNA reads TGTGCCAGCAGTCCGGGGGGTTGGGGGACCTACGAGCAGTACTTC. Translating it yields CASSPGGWGTYEQYF.

The chain carries TRBV11-2 and TRBJ2-1, with D possibly being TRBD2 (5 bases). This CDR3 comprises 17 residues. Germline CDR1 reads SGHAT; CDR2 reads FQNNGV. V was clipped by 0 bases and J by 9 bases, with 21 bases between them. The CDR3 reads CASSLESWTARSGEQFF. The CDR3 region has the DNA TGTGCCAGCAGCTTAGAATCCTGGACTGCACGTTCCGGTGAGCAGTTCTTC.

V usage is TRBV7-3 and J usage is TRBJ2-2; 9 bases align to TRBD2. The CDR3 loop spans 16 amino acids. CDR1 is SGHTA and CDR2 is FQGTGA in the germline V gene. The V segment lost 5 bases and the J segment 4 bases; nucleotides outside the gene matches: 8. Here the CDR3 reads CASSASGTSSTGELFF. CDR3 DNA: TGTGCCAGCAGCGCTTCCGGGACTAGCTCCACCGGGGAGCTGTTTTTT.

V and J are TRBV2 and TRBJ1-1; no clear D. This CDR3 has 14 amino acids. Trimming took off 8 bases at V and 1 base at J, with 14 bases between the two ends. Germline V lookup: CDR1 SNHLY, CDR2 FYNNEI. The DNA for the CDR3 is TGTGCCAGCGCTAATCGTGCCAGGAACACTGAAGCTTTCTTT. Amino acid sequence: CASANRARNTEAFF.